The entry below describes one TCR beta chain. Its cognate antigen is unknown. This sample stems from a study of CD8 T cells in Susac syndrome. The wider study: When blood was drawn, patients with Susac syndrome were on intravenous immunoglobulin alone, on corticosteroids, or therapy-naive. Study-wide points: Susac syndrome CD4+ T cell repertoires showed no clonal expansion.

The authors reverse transcribed about 0.5 to 1 ug RNA with random hexamers. TCRdb independently ran MiXCR on the immunoSEQ multiplex PCR reads; one entry per CDR3 protein. The sample shows around 170,000 distinct CDR3 sequences, almost 96% of them seen only once. CDR3 length: 16 amino acids. The germline gives CDR1 GTSNPN, CDR2 SVGIG (reference sequence). The ends lost 3 bases at V and 3 bases at J; junction bases unmatched: 12. Sequencing of TCR beta was undertaken in CD8+ and CD4+ T cells derived from blood. Negative isolation yielded the CD8+ and CD4+ T cells, while FACS enriched the TEMRA cells. The receptor was isolated from a human donor with Susac syndrome. V is TRBV30 and J is TRBJ2-3; 7 bases align to TRBD1. What was sequenced was CD4+ T cells from PBMCs. As DNA, the CDR3 is TGTGCCTGGAGCCGGAGAGGGGGCGGAGTGACAGATACGCAGTATTTT. It specifies CAWSRRGGGVTDTQYF.